One sample yielded the 10 T cell receptor beta chains listed below, sequenced in a study of patients and donors after allogeneic stem cell transplantation. One entry per CDR3 protein results from TCRdb running MiXCR on the RT-PCR reads. Of under 95,000 distinct CDR3 sequences in the sample, approximately 5% were seen once. The sample taken for sequencing was blood, either unsorted or a sorted T cell fraction (not recorded which). These receptors all come from a human donor who was either an allogeneic HSCT recipient or a stem cell or donor lymphocyte infusion donor (not recorded which). It is not recorded whose cells these are; they may come from a transplant donor.

This clonotype was seen many times. The V and J genes are TRBV5-1 and TRBJ1-3, with a possible D match to TRBD1 (5 bases). V was pared by 4 bases and J by 6 bases, with 14 bases between. CDR1 is SGHRS and CDR2 is YFSETQ in the germline V gene. The CDR3 totals 14 residues. The CDR3 here is CASSPTGSENTIYF. DNA for the CDR3: TGCGCCAGCAGCCCCACAGGTTCGGAAAACACCATATATTTT.

This clonotype was detected ten times or more. The rearrangement uses TRBV5-1 and TRBJ2-5; D may be TRBD1 (5 bases). From germline, CDR1 is SGHRS and CDR2 YFSETQ. The CDR3 is 13 amino acids. Trimming removed 4 bases from V and 5 bases from J, with 12 bases in between. The CDR3 spells CASSPQGRETQYF. CDR3 nucleotides: TGCGCCAGCAGCCCTCAGGGAAGGGAGACCCAGTACTTC.

This clonotype was seen repeatedly, ten times or more. The chain couples TRBV7-2 to TRBJ2-2; D is uncertain. Trimming took 1 base from V and 9 from J, leaving 6 bases between them. This CDR3 region has 12 residues. CDR1 and CDR2 (germline): SGHTA, FQGNSA. The CDR3 nucleotides read TGTGCCAGCAGCTTAGTGCGCCGGGAGCTGTTTTTT. Translating gives CASSLVRRELFF.

This clonotype was counted ten times or more. The chain couples TRBV18 to TRBJ1-1; 10 bases agree with TRBD1. The J segment lost 1 base and the V segment lost 3 bases, leaving 5 bases of the junction unmatched. CDR3 length: 16 amino acids. The germline CDR1 and CDR2 sequences are KGHSH and LQKENI. The CDR3 here is CASSPPDRGQNTEAFF. CDR3 coding DNA: TGTGCCAGCTCACCTCCTGACAGGGGGCAGAACACTGAAGCTTTCTTT.

This clonotype was seen repeatedly, ten times or more. V is TRBV20-1 and J is TRBJ2-1; 9 positions agree with TRBD2. The CDR3 consists of 16 residues. V was pared by 2 bases and J by 4 bases, with 9 bases of the junction left unmatched. From germline, CDR1 is DFQATT and CDR2 SNEGSKA (reference sequence). CDR3 nucleotide sequence: TGCAGTGCTAGACCCTTAAGCGGGGGGTTGTACAATGAGCAGTTCTTC. This gives the protein CSARPLSGGLYNEQFF.

This clonotype was detected ten times or more. The rearrangement joins TRBV5-1 to TRBJ2-2, with D uncertain. V was clipped by 6 bases and J by 0 bases, with 12 bases between them. This CDR3 has 15 residues. CDR1 is SGHRS and CDR2 is YFSETQ in the germline V gene. CDR3 DNA: TGCGCCAGCACAGTAGGCGGAACGAACACCGGGGAGCTGTTTTTT. Its translation is CASTVGGTNTGELFF.

This sequence joins TRBV10-3 and TRBJ1-2, with 7 nucleotides matching TRBD1. Germline V CDR1 and CDR2: ENHRY, SYGVKD. Trimming cost V 1 base and J 4 bases; bases outside gene matches: 6. The CDR3 is 15 amino acids. CDR3 protein: CAISEFEGGGYGYTF. CDR3 sequence (DNA): TGTGCCATCAGTGAGTTCGAAGGGGGCGGCTATGGCTACACCTTC.

In its sample, this clonotype was seen many times. V usage is TRBV27 and J usage is TRBJ1-6; D unclear. The germline V gene encodes CDR1 MNHEY and CDR2 SMNVEV (reference sequence). This CDR3 contains 12 residues. The V and J ends lost 3 bases and 11 bases respectively, with 8 bases between them. The CDR3 bases are TGTGCCAGCAGTTTTGCGGGAACACCCCTCCACTTT. This gives the protein CASSFAGTPLHF.

This clonotype was seen at least ten times. The V call is TRBV2, the J call TRBJ1-3; no firm D call. Trimming removed 9 bases from V and 2 bases from J, with 8 bases in between. This CDR3 is built from 12 residues. Germline CDR1 is SNHLY and CDR2 is FYNNEI. The DNA of the CDR3 is TGTGCCAGATCCGGGGCTGGAAACACCATATATTTT. This codes for CARSGAGNTIYF. The variable domain in full, completed from reference TRBV2 and TRBJ1-3, reads EPEVTQTPSHQVTQMGQEVILRCVPISNHLYFYWYRQILGQKVEFLVSFYNNEISEKSEIFDDQFSVERPDGSNFTLKIRSTKLEDSAMYFCARSGAGNTIYFGEGSWLTVV.

V usage is TRBV3-1 and J usage is TRBJ2-7; D tentatively fits TRBD1 or TRBD2 (5 bases each). Trimming pared 3 bases from V and 0 bases from J, leaving 18 bases between. CDR1 LGHDT and CDR2 YNNKEL come from the germline V gene (reference sequence). The CDR3 totals 17 residues. CDR3 DNA: TGTGCCAGCAGCCAGGGTACCGGGACGGTGAGCTCCTACGAGCAGTACTTC. Encoded protein: CASSQGTGTVSSYEQYF.